Below, 2 T cell receptor beta chains from the same sample are listed, as sequenced in a study of regulatory T cells in long-lasting Graves disease. Time point in this sample: persistent/refractory GD, antithyroid drugs over 5 years with positive TRAb. TCR sequences were obtained from RNA taken from PBMCs. Arm-PCR of CDR3 regions and iRepertoire HTBI primers were used to build TCR beta libraries. TCRdb reprocessed the multiplex PCR reads via MiXCR and lists one record per CDR3 protein. The data show more than 650,000 distinct CDR3 sequences, about 30% seen once. The sequencing used peripheral blood mononuclear cells (PBMCs), collected when the disease was refractory, from a patient treated with antithyroid drugs. The receptors shown here come from a female donor with Graves disease.

The gene calls are TRBV28 and TRBJ1-1; a possible D gene is TRBD1 (5 bases). This CDR3 has 17 residues. The V gene's germline CDR1 is MDHEN and CDR2 SYDVKM. The V and J ends lost 4 bases and 3 bases respectively, with 21 bases between them. The CDR3 sequence is CASSSRRGEGKYTEAFF. The CDR3 DNA is TGTGCCAGCAGTTCTCGCCGCGGGGAGGGGAAATACACTGAAGCTTTCTTT.

The V gene is TRBV29-1, the J gene TRBJ1-2; D unresolved. Looked up from germline, CDR1 is SQVTM and CDR2 is ANQGSEA. The V end lost 3 bases, the J end lost 5 bases, and 13 bases lay between the germline ends. The length of the CDR3 is 13 residues. CDR3 bases: TGCAGCGTTGACTCGCCCGGCAGTTATGGCTACACCTTC. It codes for CSVDSPGSYGYTF.